This TCR beta chain comes out of a study of shared clonotypes between healthy human individuals. Sorted subsets were amplified in replicate PCRs using around 200 ng DNA, around 30,000 T cell genomes. Profiling relied on immunoSEQ multiplex PCR, and the TCRdb table lists in-frame clones only, not all of them. The table records nearly 2 million clones, about 95% of them present only once. Cells designated naive CD8 were CD45RO-negative and were positively selected for CCR7, with terminally differentiated effector memory CD45RA+ cells excluded. CDR1 is LNHNV and CDR2 is YYDKDF in the germline V gene (reference sequence). Trimming at V came to 5 bases and at J to 1 base, leaving 7 bases not matched to a gene. The CDR3 loop spans 15 amino acids.

This clonotype was obtained from a man aged 18 to 30 in good health. The specimen was naive CD8+ T cells sorted from blood. The V call is TRBV15, the J call TRBJ2-7, with TRBD2 matching 8 bases. The CDR3 reads CATSPGGEASYEQYF. As DNA, the CDR3 is TGTGCCACCAGCCCCGGGGGGGAGGCATCCTACGAGCAGTACTTC.